These 27 T cell receptor beta chains originate from one sample sequenced in a study of tissue T cells after allogeneic stem cell transplantation. Generated by immunoSEQ multiplex PCR, the TCRdb table keeps only in-frame clones and is missing some. This table holds approximately 50,000 clones, around 72% found once. The sample comprised sorted cells pooled from one or two spleens. Receptors were obtained from a pool of C57BL/6 mice in good health.

This clone was seen a handful of times. The gene names given are mouse names. The sequence runs out 1 residue before the end of the CDR3; the remainder is reconstructed from the germline J gene. V usage is TRBV5 and J usage is TRBJ2-7; 12 bases agree with TRBD2. Germline V gives CDR1 LGHNA, CDR2 YNLKQL (reference sequence). The length of the CDR3 is 15 residues. The V segment lost 0 bases and the J segment 6 bases; nucleotides outside the gene matches: 3. The sequenced CDR3 bases are TGTGCCAGCAGCCAAGAGACTGGGGGGGCTGGTGAACAGTAC. It encodes CASSQETGGAGEQY. In full, the CDR3 reads CASSQETGGAGEQYF.

As regards this clone: Genes and germline are mouse. The CDR3 is cut off 1 residue early in the read; its end comes from the germline J gene. The V call is TRBV14, the J call TRBJ2-1, with TRBD2 matching over 10 bases. The ends lost 2 bases at V and 0 bases at J; junction bases unmatched: 2. The CDR3 consists of 16 residues. Germline V gene data show CDR1 as SGHDT and CDR2 as FRDEAV. Incomplete CDR3 DNA: TGTGCCAGCAGTTTAGACTGGGGGGTTAACTATGCTGAGCAGTTC. It yields the protein CASSLDWGVNYAEQF. The full CDR3 protein is CASSLDWGVNYAEQFF.

Of note for this clone: The gene names given are mouse names. Read coverage stops 1 residue before the CDR3 terminus; the germline J gene supplies the remainder. V gene TRBV4 combines with J gene TRBJ1-1; tentative D call: TRBD1 (5 bases). Trimming removed 4 bases from V and 2 bases from J, with 5 bases in between. Germline CDR1 LGHDT, CDR2 YNNKQL (reference sequence). CDR3 size: 12 residues. CDR3 loop: CASSWDNTEVFF. The DNA read from the CDR3 is TGTGCCAGCAGCTGGGACAACACAGAAGTCTTC.

Regarding this clone: The genes are named according to mouse. From the germline J gene comes the end of the CDR3, since the read stops 1 residue before it. The chain joins TRBV2 to TRBJ1-4; D unresolved. This CDR3 region has 15 residues. V lost 0 bases and J 0 bases, leaving 5 bases between the germline ends. The germline V gene encodes CDR1 LGHNA and CDR2 YSYQKL. The DNA read from the CDR3 is TGTGCCAGCAGCCAAGACGCAGTTTCCAACGAAAGATTATTT. Encoded protein: CASSQDAVSNERLF. The entire CDR3 protein is CASSQDAVSNERLFF.

Concerning this clone itself: The gene names here belong to mouse. The read ends 1 residue shy of where the CDR3 ends; the end is completed using the germline J gene. Other DNA sequences from this sample encode an identical CDR3 as well. The chain has TRBV13-3 and TRBJ1-3; no clear D. Trimming removed 1 base from V and 0 bases from J, with 5 bases in between. CDR3 length: 14 amino acids. Per germline, CDR1 NNHDY and CDR2 SYVADS. The covered CDR3 bases are TGTGCCAGCAGTGATCCGGATTCTGGAAATACGCTCTAT. Amino acid sequence: CASSDPDSGNTLY. The entire CDR3 protein is CASSDPDSGNTLYF.

As for this clone: The gene names here belong to mouse. The CDR3 spells CASSELTGGTQDTQYF. CDR3 bases read: TGTGCCAGCAGTGAGTTGACTGGGGGGACCCAAGACACCCAGTAC. The chain carries TRBV13-3 and TRBJ2-5; 10 bases match TRBD2. The read ends 1 residue shy of where the CDR3 ends; the end is completed using the germline J gene. The ends lost 2 bases at V and 2 bases at J; junction bases unmatched: 5. Germline V gene data show CDR1 as NNHDY and CDR2 as SYVADS. This CDR3 is 16 amino acids long.

Comment on this clone: The gene symbols are mouse symbols. The read finishes 1 residue shy of the CDR3 end, and the germline J gene is used to complete it. The chain links TRBV15 to TRBJ2-7; D is ambiguous. V lost 1 base and J 0 bases, leaving 10 bases between the germline ends. Per germline, CDR1 SGHND and CDR2 FRSKSL. The CDR3 length is 15 residues. CDR3 in amino acids: CASSLVQTSSYEQYF. The DNA read from the CDR3 is TGTGCCAGCAGTTTAGTGCAGACAAGCTCCTATGAACAGTAC.

This clone was seen a handful of times. Gene and germline names: mouse. The CDR3 here is CASSSDWGYEQYF. Incomplete CDR3 DNA: TGTGCAAGCAGCTCGGACTGGGGCTATGAACAGTAC. This rearrangement joins TRBV16 to TRBJ2-7, with 9 bases fitting TRBD2. The observed sequence ends 1 residue before the CDR3 terminus, with the missing tail filled in from the germline J gene. The junction had 1 base not matched to a gene; V was cut back by 4 bases and J by 3 bases. The germline V gene encodes CDR1 SGHSA and CDR2 FRNQAP. The CDR3 runs to 13 residues.

A remark on this clone: Gene names and germline match the mouse. The read ends 1 residue shy of where the CDR3 ends; the end is completed using the germline J gene. The V and J genes are TRBV26 and TRBJ2-1, with 9 bases fitting TRBD2. The ends lost 4 bases at V and 6 bases at J; junction bases unmatched: 1. CDR1 is KGHPV and CDR2 is FQNQEV in the germline V gene (reference sequence). This CDR3 spans 13 amino acids. The covered CDR3 bases are TGTGCCAGCAGTCCACTGGGGGGTGCTGAGCAGTTC. Protein: CASSPLGGAEQF. The full CDR3 protein reads CASSPLGGAEQFF.

This clone was counted a few times. Gene names and germline refer to mouse. The CDR3 extends 1 residue past the end of the read, so its final part is completed from the germline J gene. V gene TRBV13-3 combines with J gene TRBJ2-5; 12 bases map to TRBD1. The CDR3 is made up of 15 amino acids. CDR1 and CDR2 from the germline V gene are NNHDY and SYVADS. V shed 3 bases and J 4 bases; nucleotides not matched to a gene: 3. The CDR3 region is CASSAGTGGKDTQYF. The CDR3 DNA, read in part, is TGTGCCAGCAGTGCCGGGACAGGGGGCAAAGACACCCAGTAC.

Worth noting for this clone: Mouse names are used for the genes. The read terminates 1 residue ahead of where the CDR3 ends, so the germline J gene completes it. The genes are TRBV13-2 and TRBJ2-7; D possibly corresponds to TRBD1 (6 bases). Germline V gives CDR1 NNHNN, CDR2 SYGAGS (reference sequence). The CDR3 has 13 amino acids. Trimming took off 4 bases at V and 2 bases at J, with 10 bases between the two ends. The CDR3 bases that were read are TGTGCCAGCGGTCGGACAGAAACCTATGAACAGTAC. Its protein product is CASGRTETYEQY. The full CDR3 is CASGRTETYEQYF.

About this clone itself: Mouse germline and gene names are used. Sequencing ends 1 residue short of the CDR3 end; the germline J gene provides the rest. The rearrangement uses TRBV4 and TRBJ1-2; 12 bases align to TRBD1. The CDR3 totals 16 residues. The junction had 8 bases not matched to a gene; V was cut back by 6 bases and J by 3 bases. The V gene's germline CDR1 is LGHDT and CDR2 YNNKQL (reference sequence). CDR3 DNA (partial): TGTGCCAGCAGAGCAGGGACAGGGGGCGCCGACTCCGACTACACC. It translates to CASRAGTGGADSDYT. The full CDR3 sequence reads CASRAGTGGADSDYTF. Complete variable domain (other parts from reference TRBV4 and TRBJ1-2): ETAVFQTPNYHVTQVGNEVSFNCKQTLGHDTMYWYKQDSKKLLKIMFSYNNKQLIVNETVPRRFSPQSSDKAHLNLRIKSVEPEDSAVYLCASRAGTGGADSDYTFGSGTRLLVI.

Concerning this clone: Gene names follow the mouse nomenclature. The CDR3 end is not reached by the read, which stops 1 residue before it; the germline J gene fills it in. This chain joins TRBV29 and TRBJ2-5, with 10 bases lining up with TRBD1. The V gene's germline CDR1 is MSHET and CDR2 SYDVDS. Trimming cost V 4 bases and J 5 bases; bases outside gene matches: 0. This CDR3 spans 13 amino acids. The sequenced part of the CDR3 DNA is TGTGCTAGCAGTTGGACAGGGGGAGACACCCAGTAC. It is translated as CASSWTGGDTQY. The full CDR3 protein is CASSWTGGDTQYF.

This clone has just one count. Gene names are mouse gene names. The CDR3 end lies 1 residue beyond the end of the read and is filled in from the germline J gene. This rearrangement joins TRBV13-1 to TRBJ2-4; D gene uncertain. The CDR3 covers 15 residues. The germline CDR1 and CDR2 sequences are NSHNY and SYGAGN. V lost 0 bases and J 0 bases, leaving 8 bases between the germline ends. The CDR3 bases that were read are TGTGCCAGCAGTGATGTGCTGGCTAGTCAAAACACCTTGTAC. Translated, it gives CASSDVLASQNTLY. The whole CDR3 is CASSDVLASQNTLYF.

As for this clone: The germline and genes are mouse ones. The CDR3 end falls 1 residue outside the read, so it is completed with the germline J gene. The chain couples TRBV13-2 to TRBJ2-4; 8 bases map to TRBD2. The CDR3 has 16 amino acids. V shed 2 bases, J shed 4 bases, and the junction held 9 bases outside the gene matches. The V gene's germline CDR1 is NNHNN and CDR2 SYGAGS (reference sequence). Here the CDR3 reads CASGDPGGRGENTLYF. Incomplete CDR3 DNA: TGTGCCAGCGGTGACCCGGGGGGGCGCGGGGAAAACACCTTGTAC.

With regard to this clone: Mouse germline and gene names are used. The sequenced fragment ends 1 residue before the CDR3 boundary, so the rest is inferred from the germline J gene. The rearrangement joins TRBV3 to TRBJ1-6; D gene uncertain. TRBJ1-6 has ORF status, its function being uncertain. This CDR3 has 16 amino acids. Trimming left V 1 base short and J 0 bases short, with 7 bases between. Germline-derived CDR1 and CDR2 are SNHLY and FYNGKV (reference sequence). Incomplete CDR3 DNA: TGTGCCAGCAGCTTAGACAGCCCTTCCTATAATTCGCCCCTCTAC. Translating it yields CASSLDSPSYNSPLY. The full CDR3 protein is CASSLDSPSYNSPLYF.

With respect to this clone: Gene and germline names: mouse. The read terminates 1 residue before the CDR3 end, so the remaining end is supplied by the germline J gene. This chain uses TRBV13-3 with TRBJ2-2, with 8 bases matching TRBD1. This CDR3 comprises 14 residues. The germline gives CDR1 NNHDY, CDR2 SYVADS. The trim removed 5 bases at V and 4 bases at J, leaving 4 bases unmatched. The CDR3 sequence: CASRTGAGTGQLYF. The covered CDR3 bases are TGTGCCAGCAGGACAGGGGCGGGCACCGGGCAGCTCTAC.

To note about this clone: Genes and germline come from the mouse. The read stops 1 residue short of the end of the CDR3; the missing end is completed from the germline J gene. This sequence joins TRBV19 and TRBJ1-1; 8 bases agree with TRBD1. This CDR3 is built from 15 residues. J lost 0 bases, V lost 5 bases, and 6 bases had no gene match. CDR1 and CDR2 (germline): FNHDT, SITEND (reference sequence). This chain's CDR3 is CASSPTGAANTEVFF. The DNA read from the CDR3 is TGTGCCAGCAGCCCGACAGGGGCTGCAAACACAGAAGTCTTC.

As to this clone: One junction end does not reproduce the germline sequence, and a read error may be involved. Mouse germline and gene names are used. The read stops 1 residue short of the end of the CDR3; the missing end is completed from the germline J gene. The chain links TRBV1 to TRBJ2-7; D possibly corresponds to TRBD1 (5 bases). Per germline, CDR1 NSQYPW and CDR2 LRSPGD (reference sequence). CDR3 length: 13 residues. The CDR3 DNA, read in part, is TGCGCCTGCAGTGCAAACAGACAGTATGAACAGTAC. Protein sequence: CACSANRQYEQY. From start to end, the CDR3 is CACSANRQYEQYF.

Comment on this clone: The genes are named according to mouse. The CDR3 here is CASGEPGTDSGNTLYF. The CDR3 DNA, read in part, is TGTGCCAGCGGTGAACCCGGGACAGATTCTGGAAATACGCTCTAT. The chain joins TRBV13-2 to TRBJ1-3; 7 nucleotides match TRBD1. The DNA ends 1 residue before the CDR3 does, and the rest of the CDR3 is filled in from the germline J gene. The trim removed 2 bases at V and 0 bases at J, leaving 5 bases unmatched. This CDR3 comprises 16 residues. Per germline, CDR1 NNHNN and CDR2 SYGAGS (reference sequence).

Concerning this clone itself: Here the gene names and germline are mouse. CDR3 bases read: TGTGCCTGGACTGGGGAAAACTATGCTGAGCAGTTC. Translation: CAWTGENYAEQF. The entire CDR3 protein is CAWTGENYAEQFF. The chain recombines TRBV31 with TRBJ2-1; tentative D call: TRBD2 (6 bases). The DNA ends 1 residue before the CDR3 does, and the rest of the CDR3 is filled in from the germline J gene. This CDR3 comprises 13 residues. V dropped 4 bases and J dropped 1 base, with 8 bases sitting between them. From germline, CDR1 is GKSSPN and CDR2 SITVG.

Points on this clone: Mouse names are used for the genes. The read gets to within 1 residue of the CDR3 end, and the germline J gene fills in the rest. The V gene is TRBV19, the J gene TRBJ2-5; TRBD1 matches 8 bases. Germline-derived CDR1 and CDR2 are FNHDT and SITEND (reference sequence). V was clipped by 4 bases and J by 3 bases; unmatched bases: 7. This CDR3 is 15 amino acids long. The sequenced part of the CDR3 DNA is TGTGCCAGCAGTCCCAGGGGGCGTGGGCAAGACACCCAGTAC. This translates into CASSPRGRGQDTQY. The entire CDR3 sequence reads CASSPRGRGQDTQYF. Full variable domain (missing parts from reference TRBV19 and TRBJ2-5): GGIITQTPKFLIGQEGQKLTLKCQQNFNHDTMYWYRQDSGKGLRLIYYSITENDLQKGDLSEGYDASREKKSSFSLTVTSAQKNEMAVFLCASSPRGRGQDTQYFGPGTRLLVL.

On this clone: The genes are named according to mouse. The DNA ends 1 residue before the CDR3 does, and the rest of the CDR3 is filled in from the germline J gene. The chain is built from TRBV13-2 and TRBJ1-1; 9 nucleotides agree with TRBD1. The V and J ends lost 1 base and 4 bases, in that order; junction bases with no gene match: 5. This CDR3 region has 15 residues. CDR1 NNHNN and CDR2 SYGAGS come from the germline V gene (reference sequence). The CDR3 is CASGDHHRGLTEVFF. The sequenced CDR3 bases are TGTGCCAGCGGTGATCACCACAGGGGGCTCACAGAAGTCTTC.

This clone was seen only a few times. These gene names are mouse names. The read halts 1 residue ahead of the CDR3 end, with the missing end drawn from the germline J gene. This rearrangement joins TRBV13-3 to TRBJ2-7; TRBD1 matches 8 bases. This CDR3 has 13 residues. V lost 3 bases, J lost 7 bases, and 6 bases stayed unmatched. Germline assignment: CDR1 NNHDY and CDR2 SYVADS. The part of the CDR3 DNA that was read is TGTGCCAGCAGTGGACAGGGGAGAGGAGAACAGTAC. Protein sequence: CASSGQGRGEQY. The full CDR3 is CASSGQGRGEQYF.

Of note for this clone: Genes and germline come from the mouse. The CDR3 end lies 1 residue beyond the end of the read and is filled in from the germline J gene. This chain joins TRBV2 and TRBJ1-2; D possibly corresponds to TRBD1 (6 bases). This CDR3 spans 14 amino acids. Trimming took 3 bases from V and 3 from J, leaving 11 bases between them. Per germline, CDR1 LGHNA and CDR2 YSYQKL. The chain's CDR3 is CASSQGGADSDYTF. CDR3 DNA (partial): TGTGCCAGCAGCCAGGGGGGGGCGGACTCCGACTACACC.

Of note for this clone: The germline and genes are mouse ones. The read terminates 1 residue ahead of where the CDR3 ends, so the germline J gene completes it. The chain uses TRBV16 and TRBJ2-4; maybe TRBD1 (5 bases). V was shortened by 5 bases and J by 0 bases, with 9 bases between the two germline ends. Germline V gene data show CDR1 as SGHSA and CDR2 as FRNQAP. CDR3 size: 14 residues. Here the CDR3 reads CASSPGMSQNTLYF. CDR3 bases read: TGTGCAAGCAGCCCAGGGATGAGTCAAAACACCTTGTAC.

A remark on this clone: Mouse gene names apply. Read coverage stops 1 residue before the CDR3 terminus; the germline J gene supplies the remainder. V gene TRBV16 combines with J gene TRBJ1-1, with 7 nucleotides matching TRBD1. CDR1 SGHSA and CDR2 FRNQAP come from the germline V gene. This CDR3 is built from 12 residues. Germline trimming cut 7 bases from V and 5 bases from J; bases unmatched to any gene: 4. CDR3 DNA (partial): TGTGCAAGCAAGGCAGGGGGGACAGAAGTCTTC. This codes for CASKAGGTEVF. The complete CDR3 sequence is CASKAGGTEVFF.